The sequence of this T cell receptor beta chain was determined in a study of beta chain features in type 1 diabetes. Study background: Patients shared similar age, gender and cell yields with healthy donors.

Of the isolated RNA, all was reverse transcribed, and so the sequenced material was expressed TCRB transcripts. The method was immunoSEQ multiplex PCR; TCRdb's version includes in-frame clones alone and lacks a portion of them. The sample lists some 290,000 clones; 20% to 25% were seen once. Study findings and constraints: PCR might show a preference for shorter templates, equally across patients and controls. Shorter TCRB CDR3s, moderately but significantly so, marked every one of the four CD4+ subsets in Type 1 diabetes patients.

V lost 5 bases to trimming and J lost 4 bases; unmatched junction nucleotides: 8. This CDR3 has 15 residues. Germline values: CDR1 SGDLS, CDR2 YYNGEE. Worth noting for this clone: Its specificity is unknown.

The chain joins TRBV9 to TRBJ2-3, with 9 positions matching TRBD2. Sequencing was performed on naive CD4+ T cells from blood. The TCR comes from a woman in her 30s with type 1 diabetes. The CDR3 DNA follows: TGTGCCAGCAGTTGGATAGCGGGAGAATCAGATACGCAGTATTTT. It encodes CASSWIAGESDTQYF.